Sequencing of this T cell receptor (beta chain) was carried out in a study of CD8 T cells in Susac syndrome. When the RNA was reverse transcribed, random hexamers were used with an input of about 0.5 to 1 ug. Multiplex immunoSEQ PCR targeted 54 Vbeta and 13 Jbeta TCR beta segments. TCRdb recomputed calls from the immunoSEQ multiplex PCR reads with MiXCR, one row per CDR3 protein. The sample consists of some 160,000 distinct CDR3 sequences, 85% to 95% of them appearing once. V was clipped by 1 base and J by 5 bases, with 18 bases between them. Germline values: CDR1 SGHDN, CDR2 FVKESK. This CDR3 is built from 17 residues. The sequenced target, TCR beta, came from blood CD8+ and CD4+ T cells. Treatment-naive patients with stable or active relapsing-remitting disease served as multiple sclerosis controls. Bulk CD8+ and CD4+ cells came from magnetic negative isolation; CD8+ TEMRA by FACS.

Sequencing was done on a sample of CD8+ T cells from PBMCs. The source of this sequence is a human donor with multiple sclerosis. The chain links TRBV14 to TRBJ2-1; no clear D. CDR3 coding DNA: TGTGCCAGCAGCCAAGGTTCAGGCCTAAGGGTAGACAATGAGCAGTTCTTC. Translation: CASSQGSGLRVDNEQFF.